This TCR beta chain was found in a study of CXCR3-negative and CXCR3-positive naive CD8 T cells. This CDR3 spans 13 amino acids. CDR1 and CDR2 from the germline V gene are MNHEY and SMNVEV (reference sequence). All TRB cDNA libraries came from 5' RACE performed with UMI labels. From the 5' RACE reads, TCRdb lists one entry per CDR3 protein and no DNA. Reported are 84,000 or so distinct CDR3 sequences; the ten largest clones contain around 1.4%. Sequenced input: naive CXCR3- CD8+ T cells from blood. Subset described: CD45RO-CCR7+CD27+CD95- naive CD8+ T cells lacking CXCR3 (TNR3-). This clonotype was sampled from a human donor in good health. Some clones in this sample may be carry-over from other donors' samples. The genes are TRBV27 and TRBJ1-2. CDR3 sequence reads: CASSLSKSYGYTF.